One sample yielded the 8 T cell receptor beta chains listed below, sequenced in a study of control samples from healthy donors and cancer patients. Clones were read by immunoSEQ multiplex PCR, and TCRdb kept only the in-frame ones, dropping some. The sample carries about 130,000 clones, 75% to 95% recorded once. The sample was blood. These receptors all come from a man younger than 35 in good health.

The V and J genes are TRBV2 and TRBJ1-2; 7 nucleotides line up with TRBD1. V shed 9 bases, J shed 3 bases, and the junction held 4 bases outside the gene matches. Germline values: CDR1 SNHLY, CDR2 FYNNEI. The CDR3 is 12 amino acids. The CDR3 DNA follows: TGTGCCAGGGGACAGAATGACTATGGCTACACCTTC. Protein: CARGQNDYGYTF.

The chain recombines TRBV5-4 with TRBJ2-4, with a possible D match to TRBD1 (5 bases). The CDR3 consists of 16 residues. The germline gives CDR1 SGHNT, CDR2 YYREEE (reference sequence). Trimming pared 0 bases from V and 3 bases from J, leaving 13 bases between. The CDR3 sequence: CASSLGAAGLKNIQYF. CDR3 in DNA: TGTGCCAGCAGCTTGGGGGCCGCAGGGCTCAAAAACATTCAGTACTTC.

This chain connects TRBV11-3 to TRBJ2-3; the match to TRBD1 covers 9 bases. V lost 5 bases and J lost 0; bases outside the gene matches: 6. This CDR3 spans 16 amino acids. The V gene's germline CDR1 is SGHNT and CDR2 YENEEA. The CDR3: CASSPHRGPSTDTQYF. Here the CDR3 DNA reads TGTGCCAGCAGCCCCCACAGGGGGCCTAGCACAGATACGCAGTATTTT.

The chain couples TRBV28 to TRBJ2-3; D is unclear. V lost 5 bases, J lost 2 bases, and 8 bases lay in between. Per germline, CDR1 MDHEN and CDR2 SYDVKM. The CDR3 has 13 amino acids. CDR3 coding DNA: TGTGCCAGCAGTGGGGTCGACACAGATACGCAGTATTTT. Amino acid sequence: CASSGVDTDTQYF.

The rearrangement links TRBV9 to TRBJ2-5; 10 positions agree with TRBD1. The CDR3 consists of 17 residues. The V and J ends lost 5 bases and 4 bases, in that order; junction bases with no gene match: 14. The germline CDR1 and CDR2 sequences are SGDLS and YYNGEE. CDR3 residues: CASRGTGEHEGRETQYF. The CDR3 nucleotides read TGTGCCAGCAGGGGGACAGGGGAGCATGAGGGGCGAGAGACCCAGTACTTC.

This sequence joins TRBV5-1 and TRBJ1-2, with D possibly being TRBD1 (5 bases). CDR3 length equals 12 residues. V was trimmed by 3 bases and J by 7 bases, leaving 10 bases between them. CDR1 and CDR2 (germline): SGHRS, YFSETQ. The DNA for the CDR3 is TGCGCCAGCAGCTGGGAGGGGTTTGGCTACACCTTC. It yields the protein CASSWEGFGYTF.

The chain combines TRBV7-9 with TRBJ1-1; no firm D call. Germline V gives CDR1 SEHNR, CDR2 FQNEAQ (reference sequence). The ends were cut back, 5 bases at V and 6 bases at J, with 10 bases in the middle. This CDR3 contains 12 residues. For the CDR3, the DNA is TGTGCCAGCAGCACGGATCACCCTGAAGCTTTCTTT. It yields the protein CASSTDHPEAFF.

This clone was counted only a few times. The chain joins TRBV4-1 to TRBJ2-7, with 8 bases that match TRBD1. Germline V gene lookup returns CDR1 MGHRA and CDR2 YSYEKL. The V and J ends lost 0 bases and 4 bases, in that order; junction bases with no gene match: 8. The length of the CDR3 is 16 residues. DNA of the CDR3: TGCGCCAGCAGCCAAGATCCACCAGGGGGCGAATACGAGCAGTACTTC. This codes for CASSQDPPGGEYEQYF.